These T cell receptor beta chains were read from a single sample in a study of cytomegalovirus exposure and HLA in healthy donors. Sequenced by immunoSEQ multiplex PCR; TCRdb stores in-frame clones only, minus some. The sample holds 150,000 to 200,000 clones, roughly 81% seen once. Sequencing was carried out using PBMCs. The receptors shown here come from a man aged 18 to 29 in good health and CMV-seropositive. Both conserved end residues are part of each CDR3. The D gene is left open where the match is weak. Some rows have no size entry. The others give once, few or many, or a class for an expanded clone.

TRBV5-5	-	TRBJ1-1	-	CASSLAPRGGGTEAFF	TGTGCCAGCAGCTTGGCCCCCCGGGGAGGGGGAACTGAAGCTTTCTTT
TRBV11-2	-	TRBJ1-1	-	CASSFGVAGNTEAFF	TGTGCCAGCAGCTTCGGTGTAGCCGGGAACACTGAAGCTTTCTTT
TRBV10-3	-	TRBJ1-1	-	CAISDVGGRGSTEAFF	TGTGCCATCAGTGATGTGGGTGGTAGGGGCTCCACTGAAGCTTTCTTT
TRBV6-1	-	TRBJ1-5	-	CASSAVYSNQPQHF	TGTGCCAGCAGTGCTGTATATAGCAATCAGCCCCAGCATTTT
TRBV6-5	-	TRBJ1-3	TRBD1	CASSWTGLSSGNTIYF	TGTGCCAGCAGTTGGACAGGTCTAAGCTCTGGAAACACCATATATTTT
TRBV5-6	-	TRBJ2-7	-	CASSLWAVAEQYF	TGTGCCAGCAGCTTGTGGGCTGTTGCCGAGCAGTACTTC
TRBV2	-	TRBJ2-7	-	CASSADSNSGEQYF	TGTGCCAGCAGTGCCGACAGCAACTCGGGCGAGCAGTACTTC
TRBV9	-	TRBJ2-1	TRBD2	CASSVDSGGSEQFF	TGTGCCAGCAGCGTAGATAGCGGGGGTTCTGAGCAGTTCTTC
TRBV6-5	-	TRBJ1-1	TRBD1	CASSYRGRAFF	TGTGCCAGCAGCTACAGGGGGCGAGCTTTCTTT
TRBV5-3	-	TRBJ2-7	-	CARSLRGTPYEQYF	TGTGCCAGAAGCTTACGGGGAACCCCCTACGAGCAGTACTTC
TRBV9	-	TRBJ1-6	TRBD1	CASSGGLGQAIYSPLHF	TGTGCCAGCAGCGGGGGCCTTGGACAGGCTATTTATTCACCCCTCCACTTT
TRBV6-6	-	TRBJ1-2	-	CAMLWGLYGYTF	TGTGCCATGCTATGGGGACTCTATGGCTACACCTTC
TRBV7-3	once	TRBJ1-5	-	CASSFSEYSNQPQHF	TGTGCCAGCAGCTTTAGTGAGTACAGCAATCAGCCCCAGCATTTT
TRBV27	-	TRBJ2-7	-	CASSLRTDLYEQYF	TGTGCCAGCAGTTTACGGACAGATCTCTACGAGCAGTACTTC
TRBV7-2	-	TRBJ2-7	TRBD2	CASREGGHSYEQYF	TGTGCCAGCCGGGAGGGAGGACACTCCTACGAGCAGTACTTC
TRBV27	-	TRBJ2-5	-	CASSLIWQGKETQYF	TGTGCCAGCAGTTTAATCTGGCAGGGCAAAGAGACCCAGTACTTC
TRBV7-8	-	TRBJ2-1	TRBD2	CASSSLAGGPEGPFF	TGTGCCAGCAGCTCCCTAGCGGGGGGGCCGGAAGGTCCGTTCTTC
TRBV4-2	-	TRBJ1-1	-	CASSLSRADGTEAFF	TGTGCCAGCAGCCTGTCGAGGGCGGATGGCACTGAAGCTTTCTTT
TRBV6-1	-	TRBJ1-6	TRBD1	CASGQDYNSPLHF	TGTGCCAGCGGACAGGACTATAATTCACCCCTCCACTTT
TRBV5-6	-	TRBJ1-4	-	CASTSNRANEKLFF	TGTGCCAGCACCTCAAATCGGGCTAATGAAAAACTGTTTTTT
TRBV7-6	-	TRBJ2-2	-	CASSLVSFPNTGELFF	TGTGCCAGCAGCTTAGTTTCATTTCCGAACACCGGGGAGCTGTTTTTT
TRBV7-8	-	TRBJ2-3	TRBD2	CASSLAFLGLAGGAEITDTQYF	TGTGCCAGCAGCTTAGCGTTTTTGGGACTAGCGGGGGGAGCCGAGATAACAGATACGCAGTATTTT
TRBV30	-	TRBJ1-1	-	CAWSVGGAVYTEAFF	TGTGCCTGGAGTGTAGGGGGGGCAGTCTACACTGAAGCTTTCTTT
TRBV11-3	once	TRBJ2-4	-	CASSYAQGNIQYF	TGTGCCAGCAGCTATGCGCAGGGAAACATTCAGTACTTC
TRBV4-2	-	TRBJ2-7	TRBD1	CASSQEGQGFEQYF	TGTGCCAGCAGCCAAGAGGGACAGGGTTTCGAGCAGTACTTC
TRBV6-6	-	TRBJ2-7	-	CASSETDRSYEQYF	TGTGCCAGCAGTGAGACAGACAGGTCCTACGAGCAGTACTTC
TRBV12-5	once	TRBJ1-1	-	CASGLVRVRSPGWAFF	TGTGCTAGTGGTTTGGTACGGGTGAGGAGTCCGGGGTGGGCTTTCTTT
TRBV4-3	-	TRBJ1-6	-	CASSQDLQGNSPLHF	TGCGCCAGCAGCCAAGATCTGCAGGGGAATTCACCCCTCCACTTT
TRBV7-9	few	TRBJ1-2	-	CASSPQTGLGYTF	TGTGCCAGCAGCCCACAAACAGGGCTGGGCTACACCTTC
TRBV15	-	TRBJ1-3	TRBD1	CATSRNRDRDGNTIYF	TGTGCCACCAGCAGAAACCGGGACAGGGATGGAAACACCATATATTTT
TRBV5-4	-	TRBJ1-2	-	CASSLEGAAGYTF	TGTGCCAGCAGCTTGGAGGGAGCCGCTGGCTACACCTTC
TRBV9	once	TRBJ2-7	-	CASSVGPVGPVEYEQYF	TGTGCCAGCAGCGTAGGGCCTGTGGGGCCGGTAGAATACGAGCAGTACTTC
TRBV27	-	TRBJ1-2	TRBD1	CASSFDTGGSYGYTF	TGTGCCAGCAGTTTTGATACAGGGGGCAGCTATGGCTACACCTTC
TRBV29-1	-	TRBJ2-5	TRBD1	CSAGEGTGSQEQYF	TGCAGCGCCGGGGAGGGGACAGGGTCTCAGGAGCAGTACTTC
TRBV13	-	TRBJ2-1	TRBD2	CASSEGLAGAWGQFF	TGTGCCAGCAGCGAGGGACTAGCGGGAGCCTGGGGGCAGTTCTTC
TRBV2	once	TRBJ2-5	TRBD2	CASSPRRPSGGQETQYF	TGTGCCAGCAGTCCCCGGCGCCCTAGCGGGGGCCAGGAGACCCAGTACTTC
TRBV4-3	-	TRBJ1-2	-	CASSPTGLYGYTF	TGCGCCAGCAGCCCGACAGGACTCTATGGCTACACCTTC
TRBV6-6	-	TRBJ2-5	TRBD1	CASSPGTGQYF	TGTGCCAGCAGTCCCGGGACAGGTCAGTACTTC
TRBV10-3	-	TRBJ1-2	-	CAISEGQGRTYGYTF	TGTGCCATCAGTGAGGGGCAGGGCCGGACCTATGGCTACACCTTC
TRBV7-9	-	TRBJ1-2	TRBD1	CASSRGQGVHGYTF	TGTGCCAGCAGCCGGGGACAGGGGGTTCATGGCTACACCTTC
TRBV6-1	-	TRBJ1-3	-	CASSRVQGSGNTIYF	TGTGCCAGCAGTAGGGTCCAGGGGTCTGGAAACACCATATATTTT
TRBV27	-	TRBJ1-1	TRBD1	CASSLNGQVNTEAFF	TGTGCCAGCAGCTTAAACGGACAGGTGAACACTGAAGCTTTCTTT
TRBV2	once	TRBJ2-7	TRBD1	CATRRDRFYEQYF	TGTGCCACCCGTCGGGACAGATTTTACGAGCAGTACTTC
TRBV6-1	medium-sized	TRBJ1-1	TRBD1	CASMQGGGTEAFF	TGTGCCAGCATGCAGGGGGGAGGCACTGAAGCTTTCTTT
TRBV7-9	-	TRBJ1-4	TRBD1	CASSTRQGWDEKLFF	TGTGCCAGCAGCACCAGACAGGGATGGGATGAAAAACTGTTTTTT
TRBV5-1	-	TRBJ2-6	-	CASSLDLSGANGLTF	TGCGCCAGCAGCTTGGACCTCTCTGGGGCCAACGGCCTGACTTTC
TRBV25-1	-	TRBJ2-3	-	CASSEAGRIGTDTQYF	TGTGCCAGCAGTGAAGCGGGGCGGATAGGCACAGATACGCAGTATTTT
TRBV5-4	-	TRBJ1-1	TRBD1	CASSSNTGVGTEAFF	TGTGCCAGCAGCTCCAATACAGGGGTTGGGACTGAAGCTTTCTTT
TRBV7-2	few	TRBJ2-5	TRBD1	CASSQGAEKTQYF	TGTGCCAGCAGCCAGGGGGCCGAAAAGACCCAGTACTTC
TRBV9	-	TRBJ2-5	-	CASSVDPSSQATQYF	TGTGCCAGCAGCGTAGATCCTAGCTCCCAAGCGACCCAGTACTTC
TRBV19	once	TRBJ1-5	-	CASSEGAYSANQPQHF	TGTGCCAGTAGCGAAGGGGCTTACAGCGCTAATCAGCCCCAGCATTTT
TRBV7-9	-	TRBJ2-3	TRBD2	CASSSYRLAGFGDTQYF	TGTGCCAGCAGCTCATACCGACTAGCGGGGTTTGGGGATACGCAGTATTTT
TRBV10-1	-	TRBJ2-7	TRBD1	CASSDPLDRGSSYEQYF	TGCGCCAGCAGTGACCCCCTTGACAGGGGTAGCTCCTACGAGCAGTACTTC